This TCR beta chain was identified during a study of shared clonotypes between healthy human individuals. TCRdb's table, derived via immunoSEQ multiplex PCR, lists solely in-frame clones and lacks some. This sample has 2 million to 3 million clones, with over 85% found just once. Donors were healthy HIV-negative adults without recently reported acute infections or vaccinations. Naive CD45RA+ and memory CD45RA-negative subsets were split from CD4+ cells. V lost 5 bases, J lost 3 bases, and 13 bases lay in between. Germline V gene data show CDR1 as LGHNT and CDR2 as FRNRAP. This CDR3 contains 14 residues. This clone was observed a handful of times.

The TCR originated in a man younger than 35 in good health. Some clones in this sample may be carry-over from other donors' samples. The rearrangement links TRBV12-5 to TRBJ1-1; no reliable D call. The sample taken for sequencing was naive CD4+ T cells from PBMCs. The subset: CD45RA+ positively selected. The CDR3 here is CASGLSISDTEAFF. In DNA, the CDR3 is TGTGCTAGTGGTCTTTCAATATCGGACACTGAAGCTTTCTTT.